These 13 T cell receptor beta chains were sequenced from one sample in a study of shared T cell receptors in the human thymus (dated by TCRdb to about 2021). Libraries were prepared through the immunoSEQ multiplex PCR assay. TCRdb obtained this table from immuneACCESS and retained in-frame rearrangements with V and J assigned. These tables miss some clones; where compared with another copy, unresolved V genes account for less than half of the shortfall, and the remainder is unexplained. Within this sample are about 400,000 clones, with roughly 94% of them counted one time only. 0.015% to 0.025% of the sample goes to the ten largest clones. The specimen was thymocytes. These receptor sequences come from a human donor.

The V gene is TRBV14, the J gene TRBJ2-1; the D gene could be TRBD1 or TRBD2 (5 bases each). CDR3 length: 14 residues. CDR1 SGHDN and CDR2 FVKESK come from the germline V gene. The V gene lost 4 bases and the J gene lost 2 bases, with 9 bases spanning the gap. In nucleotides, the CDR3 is TGTGCCAGCAGCCCCCGGGGCGCCTACAATGAGCAGTTCTTC. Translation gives CASSPRGAYNEQFF.

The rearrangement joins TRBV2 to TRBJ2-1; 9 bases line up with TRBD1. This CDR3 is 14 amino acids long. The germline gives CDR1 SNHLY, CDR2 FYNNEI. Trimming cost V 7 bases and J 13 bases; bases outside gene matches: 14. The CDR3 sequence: CASMTGTGPSYQFF. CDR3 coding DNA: TGTGCCAGCATGACCGGGACAGGGCCATCATACCAGTTCTTC.

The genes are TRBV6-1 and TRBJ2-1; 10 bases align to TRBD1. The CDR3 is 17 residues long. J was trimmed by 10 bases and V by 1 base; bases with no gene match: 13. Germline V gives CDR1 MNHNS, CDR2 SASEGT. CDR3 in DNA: TGTGCCAGCAGTGAAGTGAATGGGAGACAGGGGGCCCCGGAGCAGTTCTTC. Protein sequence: CASSEVNGRQGAPEQFF.

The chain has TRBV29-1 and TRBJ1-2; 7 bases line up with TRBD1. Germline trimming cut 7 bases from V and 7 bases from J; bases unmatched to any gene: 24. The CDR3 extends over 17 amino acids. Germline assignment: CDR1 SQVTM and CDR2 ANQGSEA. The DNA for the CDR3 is TGCAGCGCCGGGGGACCACAGGGGCCGATCCCGATGGGTGGCTACACCTTC. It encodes CSAGGPQGPIPMGGYTF.

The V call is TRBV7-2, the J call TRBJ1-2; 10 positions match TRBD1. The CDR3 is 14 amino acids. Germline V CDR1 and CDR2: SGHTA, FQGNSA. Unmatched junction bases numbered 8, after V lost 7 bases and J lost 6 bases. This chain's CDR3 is CASTLWTGGNGYTF. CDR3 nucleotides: TGTGCCAGCACCCTTTGGACAGGGGGGAATGGCTACACCTTC.

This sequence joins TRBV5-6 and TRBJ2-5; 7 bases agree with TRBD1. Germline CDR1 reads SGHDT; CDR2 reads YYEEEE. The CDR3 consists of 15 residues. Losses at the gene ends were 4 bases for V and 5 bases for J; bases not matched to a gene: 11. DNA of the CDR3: TGTGCCAGCAGCCCCGGGACAGACCTTCGGGAGACCCAGTACTTC. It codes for CASSPGTDLRETQYF.

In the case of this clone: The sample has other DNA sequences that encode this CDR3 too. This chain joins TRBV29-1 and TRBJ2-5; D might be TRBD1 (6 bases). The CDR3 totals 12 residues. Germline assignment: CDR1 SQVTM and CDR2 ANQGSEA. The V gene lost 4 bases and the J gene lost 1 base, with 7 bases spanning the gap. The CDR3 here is CSVVTGQETQYF. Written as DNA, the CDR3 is TGCAGCGTTGTGACAGGCCAAGAGACCCAGTACTTC.

CDR3 DNA: TGTGCCAGCAGTTCGAGGGGGAATGAGCAGTTCTTC. Residues: CASSSRGNEQFF. The rearrangement uses TRBV27 and TRBJ2-1; D might be TRBD1 (6 bases). Trimming took 4 bases from V and 7 from J, leaving 8 bases between them. The CDR3 has 12 amino acids. Germline values: CDR1 MNHEY, CDR2 SMNVEV (reference sequence).

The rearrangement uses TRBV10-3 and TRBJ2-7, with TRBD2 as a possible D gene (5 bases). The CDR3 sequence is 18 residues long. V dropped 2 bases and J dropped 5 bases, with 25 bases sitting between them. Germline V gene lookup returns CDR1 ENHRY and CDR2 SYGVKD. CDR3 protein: CAISEASQEGRFGDEQYF. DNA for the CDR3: TGTGCCATCAGTGAGGCCAGCCAAGAGGGCAGATTTGGGGACGAGCAGTACTTC.

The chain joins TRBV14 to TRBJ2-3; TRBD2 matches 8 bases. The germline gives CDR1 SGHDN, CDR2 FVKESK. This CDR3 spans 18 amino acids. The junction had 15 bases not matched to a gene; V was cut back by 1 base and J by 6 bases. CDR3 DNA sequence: TGTGCCAGCAGCCAAGGGACTAGCTTGACTATAGGGGCTGATACGCAGTATTTT. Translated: CASSQGTSLTIGADTQYF.

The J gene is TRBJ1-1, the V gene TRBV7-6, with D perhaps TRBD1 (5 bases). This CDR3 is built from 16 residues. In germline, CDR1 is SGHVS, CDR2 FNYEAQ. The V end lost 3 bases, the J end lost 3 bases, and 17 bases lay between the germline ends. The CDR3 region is CASSFRESYVDTEAFF. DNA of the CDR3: TGTGCCAGCAGCTTCAGGGAGTCTTATGTAGACACTGAAGCTTTCTTT.

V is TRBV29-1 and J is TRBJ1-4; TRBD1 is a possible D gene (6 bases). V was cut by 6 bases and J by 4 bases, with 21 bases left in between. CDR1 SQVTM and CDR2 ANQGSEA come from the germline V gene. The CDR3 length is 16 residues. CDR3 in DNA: TGCAGCGTAGTTTCGCGGGAAGGACAGTTTAATGAAAAACTGTTTTTT. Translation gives CSVVSREGQFNEKLFF.

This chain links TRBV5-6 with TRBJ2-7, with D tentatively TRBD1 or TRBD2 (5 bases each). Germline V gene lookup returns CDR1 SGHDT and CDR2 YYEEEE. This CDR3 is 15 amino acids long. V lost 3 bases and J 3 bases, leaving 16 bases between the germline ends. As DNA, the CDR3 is TGTGCCAGCAGCTCGCAGGGAGCCCTTCTCTACGAGCAGTACTTC. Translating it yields CASSSQGALLYEQYF.